The 24 T cell receptor beta chains below were found in one sample sequenced in a study of T cells in Graves' hyperthyroidism and ophthalmopathy. The TCR beta CDR3 regions underwent amplification using RNA transcripts as the source. The TCR CDR3 first-round RT-PCR relied on the HTBI primer set. TCRdb passed the multiplex PCR reads through MiXCR, listing each CDR3 protein once. There are 300,000 to 450,000 distinct CDR3 sequences in the sample; 15% to 19% occur only once, and 25% to 35% lies in the top ten. The sample taken for sequencing was blood. The receptors stem from a woman aged 18-35 years with Graves' hyperthyroidism that later progressed to Graves' ophthalmopathy.

A few counts support this clonotype. One end of the junction does not line up with germline, which may come from a read error. The chain employs TRBV5-1 and TRBJ2-2; D is possibly TRBD2 (5 bases). The CDR3 runs 16 residues. Germline assignment: CDR1 SGHRS and CDR2 YFSETQ. In DNA, the CDR3 is TGCGCCAGCAGCTTCCCACCGGCGCGTCAGACCGGGGAGCTGCTTTTT. This encodes CASSFPPARQTGELLF.

This clonotype was found a few times. This chain uses TRBV7-3 with TRBJ2-2, with 13 bases aligning to TRBD2. Germline assignment: CDR1 SGHTA and CDR2 FQGTGA. The ends lost 1 base at V and 1 base at J; junction bases unmatched: 3. This CDR3 is built from 18 residues. CDR3 DNA sequence: TGTGCCAGCAGCTTAAAGGGACTAGCGGGAAGGAACACCGGGGAGCTGTTTTTT. Translation gives CASSLKGLAGRNTGELFF.

This clonotype appeared many times. This chain links TRBV27 with TRBJ1-1; D may be TRBD1 (6 bases). This CDR3 contains 14 residues. The V gene lost 5 bases and the J gene lost 4 bases, with 14 bases spanning the gap. From germline, CDR1 is MNHEY and CDR2 SMNVEV (reference sequence). CDR3 loop: CASSPYDRSTEAFF. Here the CDR3 DNA reads TGTGCCAGCAGTCCGTATGACAGGAGCACTGAAGCTTTCTTT.

This clonotype has ten or more counts. This chain links TRBV7-9 with TRBJ1-2; tentative D call: TRBD1 (5 bases). Germline assignment: CDR1 SEHNR and CDR2 FQNEAQ (reference sequence). This CDR3 has 11 residues. V was trimmed by 10 bases and J by 7 bases, leaving 13 bases between them. CDR3 amino acids: CAISPGGGYTF. The DNA for the CDR3 is TGTGCCATCTCTCCGGGGGGTGGCTACACCTTC.

This clonotype was observed a few times. This chain connects TRBV7-3 to TRBJ2-5, with 9 positions matching TRBD1. After removal of 3 bases from V and 3 bases from J, the junction contained 2 bases not matched to a gene. CDR1 and CDR2 from the germline V gene are SGHTA and FQGTGA. CDR3 length: 14 residues. Written as DNA, the CDR3 is TGTGCCAGCAGCTTCGGGACAGGGAAAGAGACCCAGTACTTC. Amino acids: CASSFGTGKETQYF. Using reference TRBV7-3 and TRBJ2-5 for the parts outside the CDR3, the full variable domain is GAGVSQTPSNKVTEKGKYVELRCDPISGHTALYWYRQSLGQGPEFLIYFQGTGAADDSGLPNDRFFAVRPEGSVSTLKIQRTERGDSAVYLCASSFGTGKETQYFGPGTRLLVL.

This clonotype was observed a handful of times. The genes are TRBV28 and TRBJ2-2; 10 nucleotides line up with TRBD1. CDR3 length equals 14 residues. Germline assignment: CDR1 MDHEN and CDR2 SYDVKM. V trimming: 7 bases; J trimming: 5 bases; junction bases outside the gene matches: 4. CDR3 amino acids: CASTPGQGTGELFF. The CDR3 bases are TGTGCCAGCACCCCGGGACAGGGGACCGGGGAGCTGTTTTTT. Looking up the rest from reference TRBV28 and TRBJ2-2 gives the full variable domain: DVKVTQSSRYLVKRTGEKVFLECVQDMDHENMFWYRQDPGLGLRLIYFSYDVKMKEKGDIPEGYSVSREKKERFSLILESASTNQTSMYLCASTPGQGTGELFFGEGSRLTVL.

This clonotype appeared many times. This sequence joins TRBV11-2 and TRBJ1-1; perhaps TRBD1 as D (6 bases). The CDR3 is 16 amino acids. The germline V gene has CDR1 SGHAT and CDR2 FQNNGV. Trimming removed 2 bases from V and 4 bases from J, with 17 bases in between. CDR3 sequence (DNA): TGTGCCAGCAGCTTATTTTCAGGGGTCGGGGGCACTGAAGCTTTCTTT. Its protein product is CASSLFSGVGGTEAFF. The whole variable domain, filled in from reference TRBV11-2 and TRBJ1-1, reads EAGVAQSPRYKIIEKRQSVAFWCNPISGHATLYWYQQILGQGPKLLIQFQNNGVVDDSQLPKDRFSAERLKGVDSTLKIQPAKLEDSAVYLCASSLFSGVGGTEAFFGQGTRLTVV.

This clonotype has at least ten counts. The chain employs TRBV28 and TRBJ1-6; TRBD1 matches 9 bases. V lost 3 bases to trimming and J lost 5 bases; unmatched junction nucleotides: 2. The germline V gene encodes CDR1 MDHEN and CDR2 SYDVKM. This CDR3 has 15 amino acids. CDR3 DNA sequence: TGTGCCAGCAGTTTCCGGGACAGGGATAATTCACCCCTCCACTTT. The encoded protein is CASSFRDRDNSPLHF.

This clonotype has a count of ten or more. J is TRBJ2-7 and V is TRBV5-1, with TRBD2 identical over 13 bases. The V gene's germline CDR1 is SGHRS and CDR2 YFSETQ. The J segment lost 2 bases and the V segment lost 4 bases, leaving 9 bases of the junction unmatched. The CDR3 spans 17 residues. CDR3 sequence reads: CASSVRTSGSSAYEQYF. CDR3 bases: TGCGCCAGCAGCGTCCGGACTAGCGGGAGTTCGGCCTACGAGCAGTACTTC.

This clonotype has a count of ten or more. This chain joins TRBV28 and TRBJ1-5; D possibly corresponds to TRBD1 (5 bases). CDR1 and CDR2 from the germline V gene are MDHEN and SYDVKM. Trimming cost V 5 bases and J 0 bases, with 11 bases left between them. The CDR3 extends over 15 amino acids. In DNA form, the CDR3 reads TGTGCCAGCAGTGACAGCCCGTATAGCAATCAGCCCCAGCATTTT. Translating it yields CASSDSPYSNQPQHF. The whole variable domain, filled in from reference TRBV28 and TRBJ1-5, reads DVKVTQSSRYLVKRTGEKVFLECVQDMDHENMFWYRQDPGLGLRLIYFSYDVKMKEKGDIPEGYSVSREKKERFSLILESASTNQTSMYLCASSDSPYSNQPQHFGDGTRLSIL.

This clonotype turned up a few times. The chain combines TRBV28 with TRBJ2-5; D possibly uses TRBD1 or TRBD2 (5 bases each). Trimming left V 4 bases short and J 3 bases short, with 18 bases between. The CDR3 runs to 16 residues. Per the germline V gene, CDR1 is MDHEN and CDR2 is SYDVKM. In DNA, the CDR3 is TGTGCCAGCAGTTCTAACCCGGGACGAAAAAAAGAGACCCAGTACTTC. Its protein product is CASSSNPGRKKETQYF. The whole variable domain, filled in from reference TRBV28 and TRBJ2-5, reads DVKVTQSSRYLVKRTGEKVFLECVQDMDHENMFWYRQDPGLGLRLIYFSYDVKMKEKGDIPEGYSVSREKKERFSLILESASTNQTSMYLCASSSNPGRKKETQYFGPGTRLLVL.

This clonotype occurred many times. The chain is built from TRBV18 and TRBJ2-7, with a tentative D call TRBD1 (5 bases). The CDR3 sequence is 14 residues long. Germline V CDR1 and CDR2: KGHSH, LQKENI. Trimming took off 2 bases at V and 0 bases at J, with 8 bases between the two ends. Here the CDR3 reads CASSPGASSYEQYF. Written as DNA, the CDR3 is TGTGCCAGCTCACCAGGGGCAAGCTCCTACGAGCAGTACTTC.

This clonotype was recorded a few times. The CDR3 DNA sequence: TGTGCCAGCAGTTTTATGAGCGGGAGTTCCAATGAGCAGTTCTTC. Amino acids: CASSFMSGSSNEQFF. The chain links TRBV12-3 or TRBV12-4 to TRBJ2-1, with 8 bases fitting TRBD2. There are 15 residues in the CDR3. J gave up 6 bases and V 3 bases, and 7 bases lay outside the gene matches.

The table lists this clonotype with many counts. The chain carries TRBV11-2 and TRBJ2-3; D is ambiguous. The CDR3 covers 12 residues. V was cut by 3 bases and J by 4 bases, with 5 bases left in between. In germline, CDR1 is SGHAT, CDR2 FQNNGV. CDR3 loop: CASSFGADTQYF. CDR3 sequence (DNA): TGTGCCAGCAGCTTTGGGGCAGATACGCAGTATTTT.

This clonotype was recorded at least ten times. The V gene is TRBV15, the J gene TRBJ1-2; 7 nucleotides agree with TRBD1. Germline V gene lookup returns CDR1 LNHNV and CDR2 YYDKDF (reference sequence). Germline trimming cut 4 bases from V and 3 bases from J; bases unmatched to any gene: 8. This CDR3 region has 15 residues. The CDR3 region has the DNA TGTGCCACCAGCACCTCGGACAGGCGCGACTATGGCTACACCTTC. As protein: CATSTSDRRDYGYTF.

This clonotype was observed many times. The rearrangement joins TRBV29-1 to TRBJ1-5; 10 nucleotides match TRBD1. This CDR3 is built from 14 residues. Germline values: CDR1 SQVTM, CDR2 ANQGSEA. J was trimmed by 2 bases and V by 4 bases; bases with no gene match: 2. The CDR3 loop reads CSVGQGAGNQPQHF. The CDR3 DNA reads TGCAGCGTTGGACAGGGGGCCGGCAATCAGCCCCAGCATTTT.

Ten or more counts support this clonotype. A much bigger clone sits one base away, suggesting this may be a read error. V and J are TRBV27 and TRBJ2-2; D not certain. The germline V gene has CDR1 MNHEY and CDR2 SMNVEV (reference sequence). V lost 3 bases and J lost 4, with 6 bases in between. This CDR3 is 13 amino acids long. CDR3 sequence: CASSLGATGELFF. The DNA for the CDR3 is TGTGCCAGCAGTTTGGGCGCCACCGGGGAGCTGTTTTTT.

At least ten counts were recorded for this clonotype. The J gene is TRBJ2-7, the V gene TRBV5-6; D gene uncertain. Between the trimmed V and J ends, which lost 4 bases and 5 bases, there was a span of 10 bases. Germline lookup yields CDR1 SGHDT and CDR2 YYEEEE. The CDR3 runs 12 residues. CDR3 in amino acids: CASSPRLDEQYF. CDR3 bases: TGTGCCAGCAGCCCCAGACTCGACGAGCAGTACTTC.

This clonotype showed up just once. Given a much more abundant clone one base away, this may be a read error. V is TRBV28 and J is TRBJ2-3; a weak D match, TRBD1 (6 bases). V dropped 7 bases and J dropped 7 bases, with 18 bases sitting between them. The length of the CDR3 is 14 residues. Germline V gene lookup returns CDR1 MDHEN and CDR2 SYDVKM. The CDR3 protein is CASNSVGAKNTQYF. As DNA, the CDR3 is TGTGCCAGCAACTCCGTGGGGGCTAAAAATACGCAGTATTTT.

This sequence joins TRBV5-1 and TRBJ2-1; the match to TRBD2 covers 8 bases. The CDR3 spans 15 residues. Germline assignment: CDR1 SGHRS and CDR2 YFSETQ. The junction had 7 bases not matched to a gene; V was cut back by 2 bases and J by 6 bases. Here the CDR3 reads CASSLAGVGTNEQFF. CDR3 bases: TGCGCCAGCAGCTTAGCGGGAGTGGGAACCAATGAGCAGTTCTTC.

The genes are TRBV19 and TRBJ2-1, with TRBD2 matching over 11 bases. The trim removed 3 bases at V and 7 bases at J, leaving 5 bases unmatched. The CDR3 is made up of 15 amino acids. The germline gives CDR1 LNHDA, CDR2 SQIVND (reference sequence). As DNA, the CDR3 is TGTGCCAGTAGTATCACTAGCGGGAGTGGGAATGAGCAGTTCTTC. It translates to CASSITSGSGNEQFF.

Many counts were recorded for this clonotype. V is TRBV20-1 and J is TRBJ2-3, with 12 bases lining up with TRBD2. The germline gives CDR1 DFQATT, CDR2 SNEGSKA (reference sequence). This CDR3 is built from 15 residues. Trimming took 4 bases from V and 6 from J; bases not matched to a gene: 8. CDR3 in amino acids: CSANGLAGWTDTQYF. CDR3 nucleotides: TGCAGTGCTAACGGACTAGCGGGATGGACCGATACGCAGTATTTT.

The gene calls are TRBV9 and TRBJ2-3; 8 bases map to TRBD1. Germline CDR1 is SGDLS and CDR2 is YYNGEE. This CDR3 comprises 16 residues. Unmatched junction bases numbered 6, after V lost 0 bases and J lost 3 bases. The chain's CDR3 is CASSVATGGATDTQYF. Written as DNA, the CDR3 is TGTGCCAGCAGCGTAGCCACAGGGGGAGCGACAGATACGCAGTATTTT.

This clonotype has a count of ten or more. J is TRBJ2-1 and V is TRBV24-1, with D possibly being TRBD1 (6 bases). Trimming removed 5 bases from V and 10 bases from J, with 14 bases in between. Germline loops: CDR1 KGHDR, CDR2 SFDVKD. The CDR3 runs to 13 residues. Here the CDR3 DNA reads TGTGCCACCAGTGGGCCGGACAGTTTCGAGCAGTTCTTC. Residues: CATSGPDSFEQFF.